This TCR beta chain was found in a study of identical twins. The germline CDR1 and CDR2 sequences are SGHVS and FNYEAQ. The CDR3 covers 13 residues. Unmatched junction bases numbered 6, after V lost 6 bases and J lost 5 bases. This clonotype was counted between two and nine times. TCRdb re-called the 5' RACE reads with MiXCR, one entry per CDR3 protein. The sample carries about 240,000 distinct CDR3 sequences, 10% to 13% recorded once. The source material was memory T cells sorted from blood. This chain connects TRBV7-6 to TRBJ2-5; 7 positions agree with TRBD1. The sequence derives from a man aged 45-60 years in good health. The CDR3 here is CASRLTGTETQYF. CDR3 coding DNA: TGTGCCAGCAGGTTGACAGGGACGGAGACCCAGTACTTC.